This T cell receptor beta chain came from a study of post-analysis software for immune sequencing data (dated by TCRdb to the mid-2010s). Notes on the research overall: Disease courses on record covered relapsing-remitting, secondary progressive and progressive-relapsing multiple sclerosis, though some patients had no subtype annotation. The multiple sclerosis patient repertoires were compared with 10 to 12 previously published healthy control repertoires from donors aged 6 to 25 years. A subset of samples was prepared in parallel using single-end sample barcoding, then pooled and co-amplified after Illumina adapter ligation.

To prepare the library, PCR was applied. The sequencer listed for this sample is Illumina HiSeq 2500. To reduce PCR and sequencing biases, unique molecular identifiers were incorporated into the TCR beta cDNA libraries. About 500,000 cDNA molecules were obtained for every 1 to 10 million input T cells, so each molecule roughly corresponded to one T cell. The patient libraries were prepared and sequenced using the same protocol as the earlier healthy control dataset. Samples belonging to the same batch were prepared together, multiplexed and sequenced on a shared HiSeq lane. The original methods were these. MIGEC handled the raw barcoded reads, throwing out single-read molecular identifier groups before consensus assembly and CDR3 extraction. VDJtools was used for post-analysis of the clonotype tables, with diversity normalized by down-sampling every dataset to the smallest sample size. Repertoire overlap clustering matched CDR3 amino acid but not nucleotide sequences to correct batch-related cross-sample contamination. The public reads were reprocessed in TCRdb via fastp at Q25 and MiXCR, keeping in-frame beta chains. Rows matching on CDR3 protein sequence are summarized as one entry with the most common DNA and genes. These V and J calls derive from TCRdb rather than the authors' analysis. In this sample the table shows 700,000 to 800,000 distinct CDR3 sequences, roughly 27% of which occur a single time. The ten largest account for about 0.5% of the sample.

Looking up the germline V gene (reference sequence) yields CDR1 SEHNR and CDR2 FQNEAQ. From its cysteine to its phenylalanine, the CDR3 spans 16 amino acids. The retained sequence is limited to the CDR3, 48 bases, with the frame set at the first base. To demonstrate the VDJtools post-analysis software, TCR beta repertoires were profiled from the peripheral blood of more than ten young patients with multiple sclerosis. The multiple sclerosis patients were children and adolescents between roughly 6 and 15 years of age. On this clonotype: It has no known antigen specificity. At one end, the junction sequence differs from germline, possibly due to a read error.

The paper as a whole reports these results and caveats: Significantly higher frequencies in patients than in controls were found for roughly 5 TRBV segments, including TRBV5-6, TRBV5-1 and TRBV20-1. Multiple sclerosis patients had significantly lower normalized Chao1 diversity than controls, a result that suggests substantial peripheral T-cell clonal expansion. Direct clustering with F measure showed strong co-clustering of samples prepared in the same batch, prompting a batch-effect correction. The multiple sclerosis patient group was slightly younger than the control group.

This sequence originates from a girl between 5 and 17 years old with multiple sclerosis. Sequencing input: blood. The V and J segments used are TRBV7-9 and TRBJ2-1; TRBD2 agrees with 7 junctional bases. The CDR3 sequence is CASSGMGGSSCNEQFF. The sequenced DNA is TGTGCCAGCAGCGGTATGGGGGGGAGCTCCTGCAATGAGCAGTTCTTC.